This note documents a single T cell receptor (beta chain) sequence. In the original processing: The authors estimated nucleated cell counts from reference gene primer amplification. TCRdb keeps only in-frame clones here, not all; method: immunoSEQ multiplex PCR. V and J calls and clone size are given by that table; D and trimming were obtained from the DNA. The sample consists of under 300,000 clones, around 78% of them appearing once. CDR1 is SGHRS, CDR2 YFSETQ, per germline. Trimming cost V 0 bases and J 8 bases; bases outside gene matches: 4. This CDR3 is built from 13 residues. This record comes from a study of blood T cell repertoires in COVID-19.

The chain has TRBV5-1 and TRBJ1-2, with 7 bases that match TRBD1. This TCR was recovered from a man aged 60 to 69 who had recovered from COVID-19. Sequencing was done on a sample of peripheral blood. In DNA form, the CDR3 reads TGCGCCAGCAGCTTGGGACAGGGTTGGGGCTACACCTTC. Amino acids: CASSLGQGWGYTF.